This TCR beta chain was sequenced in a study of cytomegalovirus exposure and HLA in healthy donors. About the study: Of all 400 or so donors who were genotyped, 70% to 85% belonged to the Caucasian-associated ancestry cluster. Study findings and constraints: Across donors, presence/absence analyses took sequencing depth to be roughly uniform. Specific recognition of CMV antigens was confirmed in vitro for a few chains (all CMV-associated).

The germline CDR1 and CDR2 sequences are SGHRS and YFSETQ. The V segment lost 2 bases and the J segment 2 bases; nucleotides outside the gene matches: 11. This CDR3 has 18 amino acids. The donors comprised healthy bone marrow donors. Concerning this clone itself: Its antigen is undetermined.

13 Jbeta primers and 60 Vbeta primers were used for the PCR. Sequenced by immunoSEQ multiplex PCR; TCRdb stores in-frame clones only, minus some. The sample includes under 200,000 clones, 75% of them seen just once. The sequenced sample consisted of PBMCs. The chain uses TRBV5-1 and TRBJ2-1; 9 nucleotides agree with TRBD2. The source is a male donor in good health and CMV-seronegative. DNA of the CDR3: TGCGCCAGCAGCTTAAGTTCATTAGCGGGAGTGGCCTACAATGAGCAGTTCTTC. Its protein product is CASSLSSLAGVAYNEQFF.